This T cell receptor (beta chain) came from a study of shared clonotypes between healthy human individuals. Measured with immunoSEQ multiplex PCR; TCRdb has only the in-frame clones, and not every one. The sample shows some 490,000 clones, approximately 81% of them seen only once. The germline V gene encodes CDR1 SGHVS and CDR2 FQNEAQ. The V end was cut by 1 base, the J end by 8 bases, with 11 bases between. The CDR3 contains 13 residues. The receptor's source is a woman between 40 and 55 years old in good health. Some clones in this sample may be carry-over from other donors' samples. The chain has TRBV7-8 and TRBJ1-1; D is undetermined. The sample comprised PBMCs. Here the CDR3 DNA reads TGTGCCAGCAGCTTAGGCGAGGGAAGGGAAGCTTTCTTT. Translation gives CASSLGEGREAFF.